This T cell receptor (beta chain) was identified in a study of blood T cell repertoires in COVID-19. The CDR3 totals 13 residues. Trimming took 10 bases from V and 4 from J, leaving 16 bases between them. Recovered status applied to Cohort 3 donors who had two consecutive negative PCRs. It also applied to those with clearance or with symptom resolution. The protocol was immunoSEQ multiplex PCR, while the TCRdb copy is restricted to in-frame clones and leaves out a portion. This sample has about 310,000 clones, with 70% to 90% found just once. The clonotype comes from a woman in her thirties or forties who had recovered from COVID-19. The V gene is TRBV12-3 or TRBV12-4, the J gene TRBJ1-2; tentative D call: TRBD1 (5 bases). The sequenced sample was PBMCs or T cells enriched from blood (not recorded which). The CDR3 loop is CATKPGGPYGYTF. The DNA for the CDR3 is TGTGCCACCAAGCCCGGGGGTCCCTATGGCTACACCTTC.